The 21 T cell receptor beta chains given below trace back to one sample, sequenced in a study of control samples from healthy donors and cancer patients. This table comes from immunoSEQ multiplex PCR, and its TCRdb copy is limited to in-frame clones, with some not included. This sample has approximately 190,000 clones, with about 90% found just once. Sample: blood. These TCRs come from a man younger than 40 in good health.

The V gene is TRBV18, the J gene TRBJ2-1; TRBD1 matches 8 bases. V lost 1 base to trimming and J lost 7 bases; unmatched junction nucleotides: 9. The CDR3 is 16 residues long. Germline V lookup: CDR1 KGHSH, CDR2 LQKENI. The CDR3 nucleotides read TGTGCCAGCTCACCACAGAGACAGGGGCCCTCGAATGAGCAGTTCTTC. This sequence encodes CASSPQRQGPSNEQFF.

The chain links TRBV6-2 or TRBV6-3 to TRBJ1-2; D may be TRBD1 (5 bases). The V end lost 5 bases, the J end lost 5 bases, and 15 bases lay between the germline ends. This CDR3 comprises 14 residues. Germline values: CDR1 MNHEY, CDR2 SVGEGT. The chain's CDR3 is CASSHGARLYGYTF. The CDR3 nucleotides read TGTGCCAGCAGTCACGGGGCTCGCCTTTATGGCTACACCTTC.

This clone qualifies as medium-sized. The chain couples TRBV6-1 to TRBJ1-6; no definite D call. CDR1 is MNHNS and CDR2 is SASEGT in the germline V gene. The CDR3 consists of 16 residues. V lost 2 bases and J lost 10, with 18 bases in between. Here the CDR3 reads CASSETEPSLGSPLHF. The CDR3 bases are TGTGCCAGCAGTGAAACCGAGCCGTCCCTAGGGTCACCCCTCCACTTT.

The V and J genes are TRBV6-1 and TRBJ2-3; 12 bases are shared with TRBD2. V gave up 3 bases and J gave up 0 bases; unmatched junction bases: 7. CDR3 size: 18 residues. Germline V gene lookup returns CDR1 MNHNS and CDR2 SASEGT. The chain's CDR3 is CASSEPGLAGGSTDTQYF. The DNA for the CDR3 is TGTGCCAGCAGTGAGCCGGGACTAGCGGGTGGTAGCACAGATACGCAGTATTTT.

The V gene is TRBV7-8, the J gene TRBJ2-3; 8 nucleotides align to TRBD2. The CDR3 contains 18 residues. Germline V gene data show CDR1 as SGHVS and CDR2 as FQNEAQ. Germline trimming cut 1 base from V and 5 bases from J; bases unmatched to any gene: 14. The CDR3 DNA follows: TGTGCCAGCAGCTTAGTAAGCCTGGGACTAGGAGCGGGAGATACGCAGTATTTT. Amino acids: CASSLVSLGLGAGDTQYF.

The chain couples TRBV4-2 to TRBJ2-1, with D possibly being TRBD2 (5 bases). V lost 1 base to trimming and J lost 2 bases, with 9 bases between them. Per germline, CDR1 LGHNA and CDR2 YNFKEQ. The CDR3 sequence is 15 residues long. The CDR3 is CASSQVEGTYNEQFF. The DNA for the CDR3 is TGTGCCAGCAGCCAAGTTGAGGGCACCTACAATGAGCAGTTCTTC.

V usage is TRBV3-1 (or the pseudogene TRBV3-2) and J usage is TRBJ2-1, with 9 bases fitting TRBD2. The CDR3 runs 16 residues. With 0 bases clipped from V and 4 bases from J, the junction kept 4 bases outside the gene matches. Germline CDR1 and CDR2: LGHDT and YNNKEL (reference sequence). This CDR3 reads CASSQDLSGGYNEQFF. CDR3 nucleotides: TGTGCCAGCAGCCAAGATCTTAGCGGGGGATACAATGAGCAGTTCTTC.

The genes are TRBV6-1 and TRBJ2-6; possible D gene TRBD1, 5 bases. Germline loops: CDR1 MNHNS, CDR2 SASEGT. V dropped 2 bases and J dropped 1 base, with 9 bases sitting between them. The CDR3 has 16 residues. In DNA form, the CDR3 reads TGTGCCAGCAGTGAATCGGCAGGGTCTGGGGCCAACGTCCTGACTTTC. As protein: CASSESAGSGANVLTF.

V gene TRBV11-2 combines with J gene TRBJ2-5, with TRBD2 matching over 9 bases. Trimming removed 1 base from V and 4 bases from J; junction bases left unmatched: 4. Germline-derived CDR1 and CDR2 are SGHAT and FQNNGV. The CDR3 contains 15 residues. The CDR3 coding sequence is TGTGCCAGCAGCTTAGGACGACTAGCGGTAGAGACCCAGTACTTC. Amino acids: CASSLGRLAVETQYF. Based on the CDR3 plus reference TRBV11-2 and TRBJ2-5, the full variable domain is EAGVAQSPRYKIIEKRQSVAFWCNPISGHATLYWYQQILGQGPKLLIQFQNNGVVDDSQLPKDRFSAERLKGVDSTLKIQPAKLEDSAVYLCASSLGRLAVETQYFGPGTRLLVL.

This chain joins TRBV6-5 and TRBJ2-2, with 9 bases lining up with TRBD1. This CDR3 has 14 residues. Losses at the gene ends were 4 bases for V and 4 bases for J; bases not matched to a gene: 1. Germline V gene lookup returns CDR1 MNHEY and CDR2 SVGAGI. The CDR3 nucleotides read TGTGCCAGCAGTTTGACAGGGGGCACCGGGGAGCTGTTTTTT. This sequence encodes CASSLTGGTGELFF.

This clone was counted a few times. The J gene is TRBJ1-3, the V gene TRBV5-1; D is unresolved. V gave up 4 bases and J gave up 0 bases, with 17 bases separating them. CDR3 size: 17 residues. Germline CDR1 reads SGHRS; CDR2 reads YFSETQ. The CDR3 region is CASSPATHPSSGNTIYF. The CDR3 DNA follows: TGCGCCAGCAGCCCGGCCACACACCCGAGCTCTGGAAACACCATATATTTT.

This chain joins TRBV2 and TRBJ1-3; the D is unclear. CDR1 and CDR2 (germline): SNHLY, FYNNEI. The CDR3 is made up of 17 amino acids. V lost 6 bases and J 3 bases, leaving 21 bases between the germline ends. The CDR3 reads CASSHLRTQANGNTIYF. The DNA of the CDR3 is TGTGCCAGCAGCCACCTCCGGACGCAAGCCAATGGAAACACCATATATTTT.

This chain links TRBV5-5 with TRBJ2-7; TRBD1 matches at 7 bases. The CDR3 runs to 15 residues. Germline CDR1 and CDR2: SGHKS and YYEKEE (reference sequence). V lost 4 bases, J lost 5 bases, and 12 bases stayed unmatched. CDR3 loop: CASSQTGLLLDEQYF. The CDR3 DNA follows: TGTGCCAGCAGCCAGACAGGGCTTCTCCTAGACGAGCAGTACTTC.

This clone was counted a single time. This chain joins TRBV14 and TRBJ2-7; 10 bases align to TRBD1. The germline V gene encodes CDR1 SGHDN and CDR2 FVKESK. There are 15 residues in the CDR3. Trimming at V came to 0 bases and at J to 4 bases, leaving 3 bases not matched to a gene. Here the CDR3 reads CASSQDWTGGYEQYF. The CDR3 nucleotides read TGTGCCAGCAGCCAAGATTGGACAGGGGGGTACGAGCAGTACTTC.

CDR3 DNA sequence: TGCGCCAGCAGCTCCGGGGCGACGGGAAACACCATATATTTT. This translates into CASSSGATGNTIYF. The chain uses TRBV5-1 and TRBJ1-3, with D possibly TRBD1 on 5 matching bases. Between the trimmed V and J ends, which lost 3 bases and 4 bases, there was a span of 11 bases. There are 14 residues in the CDR3. Germline loops: CDR1 SGHRS, CDR2 YFSETQ.

This clone was recorded once. V gene TRBV18 combines with J gene TRBJ2-1; 9 bases are a match to TRBD1. Germline V gene lookup returns CDR1 KGHSH and CDR2 LQKENI. CDR3 length equals 15 residues. V lost 1 base to trimming and J lost 8 bases; unmatched junction nucleotides: 6. CDR3 nucleotides: TGTGCCAGCTCACCACAGGGCGGGACAGGGCATGAGCAGTTCTTC. Translation gives CASSPQGGTGHEQFF.

The chain is built from TRBV15 and TRBJ1-2; 11 positions match TRBD1. Germline CDR1 LNHNV, CDR2 YYDKDF (reference sequence). The junction had 7 bases not matched to a gene; V was cut back by 1 base and J by 6 bases. This CDR3 region has 16 residues. CDR3 sequence: CATSRGLPGQGDGYTF. CDR3 bases: TGTGCCACCAGCAGAGGTTTGCCGGGACAGGGGGATGGCTACACCTTC.

The chain has TRBV10-3 and TRBJ1-3, with D unresolved. The CDR3 consists of 16 residues. Per germline, CDR1 ENHRY and CDR2 SYGVKD. The V gene lost 6 bases and the J gene lost 0 bases, with 15 bases spanning the gap. CDR3 in amino acids: CAISDLTASSGNTIYF. The CDR3 nucleotides read TGTGCCATCAGCGATCTGACCGCGTCCTCTGGAAACACCATATATTTT.

V gene TRBV28 combines with J gene TRBJ1-2; a weak D match, TRBD1 (6 bases). Looked up from germline, CDR1 is MDHEN and CDR2 is SYDVKM. The CDR3 has 14 residues. Trimming stripped 7 bases from V and 4 bases from J, with 16 bases between. In DNA form, the CDR3 reads TGTGCCAGCATCAACGGGGGGGCGAGCTATGGCTACACCTTC. Its translation is CASINGGASYGYTF.

V usage is TRBV29-1 and J usage is TRBJ2-2; 7 bases are a match to TRBD1. The CDR3 loop spans 14 amino acids. V lost 7 bases to trimming and J lost 2 bases; unmatched junction nucleotides: 7. CDR1 and CDR2 from the germline V gene are SQVTM and ANQGSEA. The CDR3 is CSACGTANTGELFF. CDR3 sequence (DNA): TGCAGCGCCTGTGGGACAGCTAACACCGGGGAGCTGTTTTTT.

The genes are TRBV2 and TRBJ1-1, with D perhaps TRBD1 (6 bases). Germline values: CDR1 SNHLY, CDR2 FYNNEI. V was clipped by 11 bases and J by 5 bases, with 18 bases between them. The CDR3 contains 13 residues. The CDR3 loop reads CAANRVLGTEAFF. DNA of the CDR3: TGTGCCGCAAACAGGGTCCTCGGGACTGAAGCTTTCTTT.